Listed here are 29 T cell receptor beta chains from one sample, sequenced in a study of cytomegalovirus exposure and HLA in healthy donors. 60 Vbeta and 13 Jbeta primers were used in PCR. Libraries were prepared by immunoSEQ multiplex PCR; TCRdb keeps only in-frame clonotypes and omits some of them. The sample carries around 250,000 clones, 92% recorded once. The sequenced sample consisted of PBMCs. The source is a girl aged 2-10 years in good health and CMV-seronegative.

The gene calls are TRBV10-2 and TRBJ2-7; TRBD1 matches 7 bases. The germline CDR1 and CDR2 sequences are WSHSY and SAAADI. The trim removed 8 bases at V and 2 bases at J, leaving 12 bases unmatched. This CDR3 contains 15 residues. CDR3 in DNA: TGCGCCAGCGCTCGGGACAGAGAGCCGACCTACGAGCAGTACTTC. This codes for CASARDREPTYEQYF.

V is TRBV7-3 and J is TRBJ2-3; a weak D match, TRBD2 (6 bases). V lost 4 bases to trimming and J lost 6 bases, with 20 bases between them. Germline V gives CDR1 SGHTA, CDR2 FQGTGA. This CDR3 region has 16 residues. The CDR3 here is CASSSRPGTFADTQYF. DNA for the CDR3: TGTGCCAGCAGCTCAAGGCCCGGGACTTTTGCCGATACGCAGTATTTT.

The chain uses TRBV29-1 and TRBJ2-1, with TRBD2 as a possible D gene (5 bases). The CDR3 is made up of 12 amino acids. Trimming removed 4 bases at V and 15 bases at J, with 19 bases between. Germline lookup yields CDR1 SQVTM and CDR2 ANQGSEA. The CDR3: CSVVPPTGVGFF. The CDR3 bases are TGCAGCGTTGTACCTCCTACCGGGGTTGGGTTCTTC.

The rearrangement joins TRBV7-8 to TRBJ2-5; 9 nucleotides match TRBD1. After removal of 3 bases from V and 5 bases from J, the junction contained 13 bases not matched to a gene. Germline-derived CDR1 and CDR2 are SGHVS and FQNEAQ. This CDR3 comprises 17 residues. The CDR3 bases are TGTGCCAGCAGCTTTTTAGGGACAGGGTTGATTAAGGAGACCCAGTACTTC. Protein: CASSFLGTGLIKETQYF.

The J gene is TRBJ2-7, the V gene TRBV2, with 7 bases aligning to TRBD1. The CDR3 is made up of 14 amino acids. The J segment lost 2 bases and the V segment lost 10 bases, leaving 11 bases of the junction unmatched. The germline V gene encodes CDR1 SNHLY and CDR2 FYNNEI. CDR3 sequence reads: CAMGKAQGAYEQYF. In nucleotides, the CDR3 is TGTGCCATGGGGAAGGCCCAGGGGGCCTACGAGCAGTACTTC.

The CDR3 DNA sequence: TGTGCCAGCAGCTTATCCATCGGGACAGGACGCTCCTATAATTCACCCCTCCACTTT. Amino acid sequence: CASSLSIGTGRSYNSPLHF. The chain has TRBV7-9 and TRBJ1-6, with 8 bases that match TRBD1. CDR1 and CDR2 from the germline V gene are SEHNR and FQNEAQ (reference sequence). The junction had 9 bases not matched to a gene; V was cut back by 2 bases and J by 0 bases. This CDR3 is 19 amino acids long.

The V call is TRBV9, the J call TRBJ2-1; 7 nucleotides match TRBD1. The V gene's germline CDR1 is SGDLS and CDR2 YYNGEE. V gave up 3 bases and J gave up 0 bases; unmatched junction bases: 9. The CDR3 is 17 residues long. The CDR3, as DNA: TGTGCCAGCAGCGCATTATCCGGGACAGACTCCTACAATGAGCAGTTCTTC. It is translated as CASSALSGTDSYNEQFF.

V usage is TRBV11-2 and J usage is TRBJ2-7, with D hard to call. This CDR3 has 12 residues. CDR1 and CDR2 from the germline V gene are SGHAT and FQNNGV. V lost 6 bases and J 5 bases, leaving 11 bases between the germline ends. The CDR3 protein is CASRSYADEQYF. In DNA, the CDR3 is TGTGCCAGCAGATCTTACGCGGACGAGCAGTACTTC.

CDR3 sequence: CASRTNWRGQDNQPQHF. In DNA, the CDR3 is TGTGCCAGCAGGACCAACTGGAGAGGGCAAGACAATCAGCCCCAGCATTTT. V is TRBV7-9 and J is TRBJ1-5; D remains unclear. The CDR3 spans 17 residues. Per germline, CDR1 SEHNR and CDR2 FQNEAQ (reference sequence). Deletions cut 6 bases from V and 3 bases from J, with 21 bases between.

The J gene is TRBJ2-7, the V gene TRBV7-8; 11 bases map to TRBD2. The germline V gene encodes CDR1 SGHVS and CDR2 FQNEAQ. V shed 5 bases and J 6 bases; nucleotides not matched to a gene: 15. This CDR3 is 17 amino acids long. CDR3 DNA sequence: TGTGCCAGCAGCCTCCGCACTAGCGGGAGTTTACAAGGCGAGCAGTACTTC. It translates to CASSLRTSGSLQGEQYF.

The gene calls are TRBV5-4 and TRBJ2-3, with 13 bases fitting TRBD2. V was clipped by 4 bases and J by 4 bases; unmatched bases: 6. CDR1 SGHNT and CDR2 YYREEE come from the germline V gene (reference sequence). This CDR3 contains 16 residues. CDR3 residues: CASSLRTSGRADTQYF. The CDR3 region has the DNA TGTGCCAGCAGCCTCCGGACTAGCGGGAGAGCAGATACGCAGTATTTT. The whole variable domain, remainder taken from reference TRBV5-4 and TRBJ2-3, is ETGVTQSPTHLIKTRGQQVTLRCSSQSGHNTVSWYQQALGQGPQFIFQYYREEENGRGNFPPRFSGLQFPNYSSELNVNALELDDSALYLCASSLRTSGRADTQYFGPGTRLTVL.

Concerning this clone itself: Distinct nucleotide sequences in the sample also encode this CDR3. The chain recombines TRBV20-1 with TRBJ1-1; D is unresolved. Trimming shortened V by 5 bases and J by 2 bases, and 6 bases separated the two germline ends. The germline CDR1 and CDR2 sequences are DFQATT and SNEGSKA (reference sequence). CDR3 size: 11 residues. CDR3 DNA: TGCAGTGCTCCCCGTAACACTGAAGCTTTCTTT. It encodes CSAPRNTEAFF.

The chain is built from TRBV5-4 and TRBJ2-7; D remains ambiguous. There are 13 residues in the CDR3. Germline-derived CDR1 and CDR2 are SGHNT and YYREEE (reference sequence). The V and J ends lost 3 bases and 3 bases respectively, with 10 bases between them. The CDR3 coding sequence is TGTGCCAGCAGCTCCCCGGGTGACTACGAGCAGTACTTC. Encoded protein: CASSSPGDYEQYF.

The chain combines TRBV5-5 with TRBJ1-4, with D hard to call. The CDR3 sequence is 14 residues long. CDR1 and CDR2 (germline): SGHKS, YYEKEE (reference sequence). Trimming pared 2 bases from V and 6 bases from J, leaving 11 bases between. In DNA form, the CDR3 reads TGTGCCAGCAGCTTAGGAGGGAATGATGAAAAACTGTTTTTT. Amino acid sequence: CASSLGGNDEKLFF. The entire variable domain, with the rest obtained from reference TRBV5-5 and TRBJ1-4, is as follows: DAGVTQSPTHLIKTRGQQVTLRCSPISGHKSVSWYQQVLGQGPQFIFQYYEKEERGRGNFPDRFSARQFPNYSSELNVNALLLGDSALYLCASSLGGNDEKLFFGSGTQLSVL.

The genes are TRBV5-1 and TRBJ1-1, with 7 positions matching TRBD1. Germline assignment: CDR1 SGHRS and CDR2 YFSETQ. The J segment lost 3 bases and the V segment lost 0 bases, leaving 5 bases of the junction unmatched. The CDR3 is made up of 15 amino acids. The CDR3 loop is CASSLEVQGDTEAFF. DNA for the CDR3: TGCGCCAGCAGCTTGGAAGTGCAGGGGGACACTGAAGCTTTCTTT.

This clone was seen once. Other DNA sequences from this sample encode an identical CDR3 as well. V gene TRBV6-5 combines with J gene TRBJ2-7, with TRBD1 identical over 7 bases. CDR3 length: 14 amino acids. V gave up 4 bases and J gave up 2 bases; unmatched junction bases: 5. The V gene's germline CDR1 is MNHEY and CDR2 SVGAGI. CDR3 nucleotides: TGTGCCAGCAGTTCCCGACAGGGAACCTACGAGCAGTACTTC. Translated, it gives CASSSRQGTYEQYF.

V is TRBV14 and J is TRBJ1-6, with D unresolved. This CDR3 is 14 amino acids long. V lost 4 bases and J 7 bases, leaving 11 bases between the germline ends. Germline loops: CDR1 SGHDN, CDR2 FVKESK. This CDR3 reads CASSPRRGNSPLHF. The CDR3, as DNA: TGTGCCAGCAGCCCCCGTAGAGGGAATTCACCCCTCCACTTT.

This chain links TRBV7-9 with TRBJ1-2; possible D gene TRBD1, 5 bases. CDR1 is SEHNR and CDR2 is FQNEAQ in the germline V gene (reference sequence). There are 16 residues in the CDR3. Deletions cut 1 base from V and 7 bases from J, with 19 bases between. This CDR3 reads CASSLELGLRAGGYTF. The CDR3 DNA is TGTGCCAGCAGCTTAGAGCTGGGACTCCGGGCGGGTGGCTACACCTTC.

The chain combines TRBV27 with TRBJ2-1, with 9 bases that match TRBD1. The V gene end was trimmed by 5 bases and the J gene end by 4 bases; junction bases not matched to a gene: 9. Per germline, CDR1 MNHEY and CDR2 SMNVEV (reference sequence). The CDR3 has 16 amino acids. DNA of the CDR3: TGTGCCAGCAGTCCCCCAGGACAGGGGCGATACAATGAGCAGTTCTTC. This translates into CASSPPGQGRYNEQFF.

This clone was seen a single time. This chain uses TRBV5-1 with TRBJ2-2; D call uncertain. Looked up from germline, CDR1 is SGHRS and CDR2 is YFSETQ. The CDR3 length is 13 residues. V dropped 6 bases and J dropped 3 bases, with 9 bases sitting between them. Written as DNA, the CDR3 is TGCGCCAGCAATTCCGGGTACACCGGGGAGCTGTTTTTT. Its translation: CASNSGYTGELFF. Drawing the rest from reference TRBV5-1 and TRBJ2-2, the complete variable domain is KAGVTQTPRYLIKTRGQQVTLSCSPISGHRSVSWYQQTPGQGLQFLFEYFSETQRNKGNFPGRFSGRQFSNSRSEMNVSTLELGDSALYLCASNSGYTGELFFGEGSRLTVL.

This sequence joins TRBV27 and TRBJ2-3; the D gene is possibly TRBD2 (6 bases). Germline values: CDR1 MNHEY, CDR2 SMNVEV (reference sequence). This CDR3 comprises 16 residues. Trimming removed 1 base at V and 1 base at J, with 12 bases between. The CDR3 loop is CASSLWRGDGTDTQYF. CDR3 DNA sequence: TGTGCCAGCAGTTTATGGCGGGGCGATGGCACAGATACGCAGTATTTT.

This clone was detected only once. The CDR3 here is CASSQEPTGLTGELFF. CDR3 nucleotide sequence: TGTGCCAGCAGCCAAGAGCCAACAGGGTTAACCGGGGAGCTGTTTTTT. The chain carries TRBV4-2 and TRBJ2-2, with D possibly TRBD1 on 6 matching bases. V dropped 0 bases and J dropped 5 bases, with 13 bases sitting between them. The CDR3 loop spans 16 amino acids. Looked up from germline, CDR1 is LGHNA and CDR2 is YNFKEQ.

CDR3 DNA sequence: TGTGCCAGCAGTCCCGCTGACATACGAAACTATGGCTACACCTTC. This codes for CASSPADIRNYGYTF. The chain couples TRBV7-9 to TRBJ1-2; no clear D gene. The CDR3 is made up of 15 amino acids. Germline values: CDR1 SEHNR, CDR2 FQNEAQ (reference sequence). Trimming took off 6 bases at V and 2 bases at J, with 16 bases between the two ends.

The genes are TRBV30 and TRBJ2-2, with 14 positions matching TRBD2. This CDR3 is 17 amino acids long. The V gene end was trimmed by 0 bases and the J gene end by 3 bases; junction bases not matched to a gene: 3. Germline CDR1 GTSNPN, CDR2 SVGIG (reference sequence). In nucleotides, the CDR3 is TGTGCCTGGAGTGTACGACTAGCGGGAGGGTACACCGGGGAGCTGTTTTTT. Protein sequence: CAWSVRLAGGYTGELFF.

The chain combines TRBV11-2 with TRBJ2-5; 7 bases align to TRBD1. The CDR3 is 14 amino acids. Germline loops: CDR1 SGHAT, CDR2 FQNNGV. Germline trimming cut 5 bases from V and 1 base from J; bases unmatched to any gene: 4. CDR3 coding DNA: TGTGCCAGCAGCCCTGGGACAGTCCAAGAGACCCAGTACTTC. This codes for CASSPGTVQETQYF.

The chain employs TRBV15 and TRBJ2-5, with 13 bases lining up with TRBD2. Trimming removed 0 bases from V and 2 bases from J; junction bases left unmatched: 3. The CDR3 covers 17 residues. Germline CDR1 and CDR2: LNHNV and YYDKDF (reference sequence). The CDR3 is CATSRDLGLAGQETQYF. For the CDR3, the DNA is TGTGCCACCAGCAGAGATTTGGGACTAGCGGGGCAAGAGACCCAGTACTTC.

This chain links TRBV11-2 with TRBJ1-5; 8 positions agree with TRBD1. This CDR3 is 15 amino acids long. The V and J ends lost 1 base and 6 bases, in that order; junction bases with no gene match: 5. Germline V lookup: CDR1 SGHAT, CDR2 FQNNGV. The CDR3 loop reads CASSLGGQGGQPQHF. The CDR3 region has the DNA TGTGCCAGCAGCTTAGGCGGACAGGGAGGTCAGCCCCAGCATTTT.

In DNA form, the CDR3 reads TGTGCCTGGAGTGCACAGGGGGATCAGCCCCAGCATTTT. This translates into CAWSAQGDQPQHF. The gene calls are TRBV30 and TRBJ1-5; 8 bases agree with TRBD1. CDR1 and CDR2 from the germline V gene are GTSNPN and SVGIG (reference sequence). This CDR3 spans 13 amino acids. V gave up 1 base and J gave up 5 bases; unmatched junction bases: 1.

J is TRBJ2-2 and V is TRBV4-1; 7 nucleotides match TRBD1. V gave up 0 bases and J gave up 6 bases; unmatched junction bases: 7. Germline CDR1 is MGHRA and CDR2 is YSYEKL. The CDR3 covers 16 residues. The CDR3 loop reads CASSQDPGQAAGELFF. In nucleotides, the CDR3 is TGCGCCAGCAGCCAAGACCCTGGACAGGCCGCCGGGGAGCTGTTTTTT.